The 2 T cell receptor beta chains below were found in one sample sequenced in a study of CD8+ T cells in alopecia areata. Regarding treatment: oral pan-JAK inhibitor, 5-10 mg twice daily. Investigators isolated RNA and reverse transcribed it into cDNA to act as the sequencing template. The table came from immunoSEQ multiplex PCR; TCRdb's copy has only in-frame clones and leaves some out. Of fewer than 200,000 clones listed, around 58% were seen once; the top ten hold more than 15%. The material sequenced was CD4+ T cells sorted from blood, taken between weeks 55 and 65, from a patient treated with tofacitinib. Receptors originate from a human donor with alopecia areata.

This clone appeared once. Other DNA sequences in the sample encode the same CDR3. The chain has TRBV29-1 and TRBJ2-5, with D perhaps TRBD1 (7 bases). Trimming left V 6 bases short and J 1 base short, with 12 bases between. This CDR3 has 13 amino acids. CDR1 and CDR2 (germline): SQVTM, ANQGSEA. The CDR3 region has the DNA TGCAGCGTCGCGCGGGACAGCCAAGAGACCCAGTACTTC. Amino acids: CSVARDSQETQYF.

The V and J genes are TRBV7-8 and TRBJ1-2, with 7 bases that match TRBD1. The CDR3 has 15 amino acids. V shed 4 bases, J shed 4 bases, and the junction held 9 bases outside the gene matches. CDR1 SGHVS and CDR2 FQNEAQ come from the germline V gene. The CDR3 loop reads CASSSYRGAGYGYTF. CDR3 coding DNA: TGTGCCAGCAGCTCTTACAGGGGCGCTGGCTATGGCTACACCTTC. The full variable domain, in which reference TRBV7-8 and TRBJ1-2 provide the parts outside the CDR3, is GAGVSQSPRYKVAKRGQDVALRCDPISGHVSLFWYQQALGQGPEFLTYFQNEAQLDKSGLPSDRFFAERPEGSVSTLKIQRTQQEDSAVYLCASSSYRGAGYGYTFGSGTRLTVV.